This T cell receptor (beta chain) was observed in a study of glioma-infiltrating T cells. Whole-study findings and limits: Tissue and blood shared very few CDR3 sequences. Tissue-blood divergence was below expectation in non-neoplastic patients, above in gliomas.

This clonotype was detected a few times. Its target is unknown. Using RNA template, CDR3s of TCR alpha and beta were amplified with iRepertoire arm-PCR. Tissue mRNA or PBMC total RNA, 100-400 ng, went into one-step reverse transcription and amplification. TCRdb reprocessed the multiplex PCR reads with MiXCR, giving one entry per CDR3 protein. Seen here are 100,000 to 150,000 distinct CDR3 sequences, roughly 25% observed once, and the top ten hold approximately 16%. CDR3 length: 17 residues. V was clipped by 0 bases and J by 6 bases, with 17 bases between them. Germline CDR1 LGHDT, CDR2 YNNKEL (reference sequence).

This receptor was taken from a human donor with low-grade glioma or glioblastoma, undergoing nonglioma brain surgery, or in good health (not recorded which). V and J are TRBV3-1 and TRBJ1-4; a weak D match, TRBD1 (5 bases). The specimen was glioma tissue, nonneoplastic brain tissue, or PBMCs (not recorded which). Here the CDR3 reads CASSQERGTPLHEKLFF. CDR3 in DNA: TGTGCCAGCAGCCAAGAGCGTGGGACTCCCCTTCATGAAAAACTGTTTTTT.